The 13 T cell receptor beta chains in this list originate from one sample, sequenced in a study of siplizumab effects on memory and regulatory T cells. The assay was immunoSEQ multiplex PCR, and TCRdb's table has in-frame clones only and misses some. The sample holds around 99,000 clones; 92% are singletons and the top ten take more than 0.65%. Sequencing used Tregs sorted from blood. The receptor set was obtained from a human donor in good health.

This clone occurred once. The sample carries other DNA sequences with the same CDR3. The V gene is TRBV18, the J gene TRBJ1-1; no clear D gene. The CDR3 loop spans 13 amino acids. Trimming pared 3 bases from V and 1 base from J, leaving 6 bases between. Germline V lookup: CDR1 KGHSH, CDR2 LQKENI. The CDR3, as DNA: TGTGCCAGCTCACCCCCAGGGAACACTGAAGCTTTCTTT. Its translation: CASSPPGNTEAFF.

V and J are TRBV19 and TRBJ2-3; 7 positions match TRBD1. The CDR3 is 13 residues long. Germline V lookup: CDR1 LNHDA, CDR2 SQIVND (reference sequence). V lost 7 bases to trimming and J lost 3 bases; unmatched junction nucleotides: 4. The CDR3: CASKGAVTDTQYF. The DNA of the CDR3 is TGTGCCAGTAAGGGGGCAGTTACAGATACGCAGTATTTT.

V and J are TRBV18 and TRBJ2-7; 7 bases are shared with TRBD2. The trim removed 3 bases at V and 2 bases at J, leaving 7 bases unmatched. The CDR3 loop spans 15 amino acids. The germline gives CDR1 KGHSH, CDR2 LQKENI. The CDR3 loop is CASSPKGEGPYEQYF. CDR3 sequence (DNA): TGTGCCAGCTCACCCAAAGGGGAGGGGCCCTACGAGCAGTACTTC. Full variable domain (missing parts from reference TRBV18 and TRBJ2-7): NAGVMQNPRHLVRRRGQEARLRCSPMKGHSHVYWYRQLPEEGLKFMVYLQKENIIDESGMPKERFSAEFPKEGPSILRIQQVVRGDSAAYFCASSPKGEGPYEQYFGPGTRLTVT.

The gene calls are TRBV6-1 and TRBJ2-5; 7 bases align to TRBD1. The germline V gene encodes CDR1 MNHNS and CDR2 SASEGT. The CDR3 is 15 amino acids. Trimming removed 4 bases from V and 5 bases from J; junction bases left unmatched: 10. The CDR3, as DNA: TGTGCCAGCAGTGCGACAGGGCGTGACGTGGAGACCCAGTACTTC. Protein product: CASSATGRDVETQYF.

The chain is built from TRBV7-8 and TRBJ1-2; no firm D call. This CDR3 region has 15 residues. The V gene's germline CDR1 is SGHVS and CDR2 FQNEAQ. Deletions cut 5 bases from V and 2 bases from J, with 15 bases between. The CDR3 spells CASSPFPGPNYGYTF. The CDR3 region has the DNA TGTGCCAGCAGCCCTTTTCCGGGCCCCAACTATGGCTACACCTTC.

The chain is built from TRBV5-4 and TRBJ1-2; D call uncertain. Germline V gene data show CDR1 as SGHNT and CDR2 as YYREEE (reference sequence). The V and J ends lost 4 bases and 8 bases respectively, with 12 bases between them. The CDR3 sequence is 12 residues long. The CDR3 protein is CASSPWPAGYTF. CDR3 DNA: TGTGCCAGCAGCCCGTGGCCGGCGGGCTACACCTTC.

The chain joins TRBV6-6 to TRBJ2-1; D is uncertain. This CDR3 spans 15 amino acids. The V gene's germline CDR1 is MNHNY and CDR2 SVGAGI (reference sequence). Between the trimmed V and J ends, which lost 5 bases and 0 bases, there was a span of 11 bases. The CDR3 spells CASSRTLSSYNEQFF. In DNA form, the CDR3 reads TGTGCCAGCAGTCGGACCCTGAGCTCCTACAATGAGCAGTTCTTC.

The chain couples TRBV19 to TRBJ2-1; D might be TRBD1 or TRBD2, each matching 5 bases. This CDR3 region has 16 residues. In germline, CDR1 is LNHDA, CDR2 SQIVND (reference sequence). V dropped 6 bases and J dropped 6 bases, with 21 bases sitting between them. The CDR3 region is CASRPHEGRAANEQFF. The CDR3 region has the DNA TGTGCCAGTAGGCCCCACGAGGGCAGGGCGGCCAATGAGCAGTTCTTC.

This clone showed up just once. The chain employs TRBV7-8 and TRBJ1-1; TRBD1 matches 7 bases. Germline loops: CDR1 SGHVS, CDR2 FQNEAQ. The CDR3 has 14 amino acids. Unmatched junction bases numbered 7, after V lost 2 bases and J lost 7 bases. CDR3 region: CASSLRQGPNEAFF. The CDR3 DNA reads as TGTGCCAGCAGCTTACGACAGGGACCTAATGAAGCTTTCTTT.

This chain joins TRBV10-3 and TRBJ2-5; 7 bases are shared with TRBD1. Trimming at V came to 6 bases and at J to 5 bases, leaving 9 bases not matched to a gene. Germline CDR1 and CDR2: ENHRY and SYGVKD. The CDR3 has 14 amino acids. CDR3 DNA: TGTGCCATCAGCGCGACAGGGTTGGGGGAGACCCAGTACTTC. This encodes CAISATGLGETQYF.

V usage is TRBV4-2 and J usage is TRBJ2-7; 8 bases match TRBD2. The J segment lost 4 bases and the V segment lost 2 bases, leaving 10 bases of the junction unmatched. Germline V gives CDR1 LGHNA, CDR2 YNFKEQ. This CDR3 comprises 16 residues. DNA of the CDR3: TGTGCCAGCAGCCAATTACTCGGACTAGCAGTGTACGAGCAGTACTTC. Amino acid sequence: CASSQLLGLAVYEQYF.

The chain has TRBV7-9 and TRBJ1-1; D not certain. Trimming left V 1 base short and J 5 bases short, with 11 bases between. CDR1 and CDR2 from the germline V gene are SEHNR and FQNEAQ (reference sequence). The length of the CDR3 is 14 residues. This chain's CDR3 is CASSLVPSGTEAFF. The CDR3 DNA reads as TGTGCCAGCAGCTTAGTGCCCAGCGGGACTGAAGCTTTCTTT.

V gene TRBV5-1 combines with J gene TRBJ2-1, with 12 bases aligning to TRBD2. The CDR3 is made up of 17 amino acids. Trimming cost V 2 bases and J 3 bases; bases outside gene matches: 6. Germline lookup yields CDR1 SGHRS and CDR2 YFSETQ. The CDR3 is CASSFGLAGGYYNEQFF. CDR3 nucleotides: TGCGCCAGCAGCTTCGGGCTAGCGGGAGGGTACTACAATGAGCAGTTCTTC.